Listed here are 25 T cell receptor beta chains from one sample, sequenced in a study of blood T cells in healthy people across ages. A J-beta primer mix and a sample-barcoded 5' primer were used in a second PCR of about 7 to 12 cycles. One entry per CDR3 protein results from TCRdb running MiXCR on the 5' RACE reads. This sample has about 1.1 million distinct CDR3 sequences, with under 40% found just once. Input material: blood. All receptors derive from a man aged 18 to 29 in good health.

This clonotype was observed once. A single base separates this from a much larger clone, so it may be a read error. CDR3 in DNA: TGTGCCAGCAGTACTAGCCGGCGCCAAGAGACCCAGTTCTTC. Its translation is CASSTSRRQETQFF. The chain couples TRBV28 to TRBJ2-1; possibly TRBD2 for D (6 bases). The V gene's germline CDR1 is MDHEN and CDR2 SYDVKM. This CDR3 contains 14 residues. Trimming took off 5 bases at V and 13 bases at J, with 21 bases between the two ends.

The sample holds a few counts of this clonotype. The chain uses TRBV5-6 and TRBJ2-1; 13 nucleotides align to TRBD2. CDR1 SGHDT and CDR2 YYEEEE come from the germline V gene. V shed 4 bases, J shed 2 bases, and the junction held 3 bases outside the gene matches. The CDR3 has 16 amino acids. The CDR3 nucleotides read TGTGCCAGCAGCACTAGCGGGGGGGCCCCCTACAATGAGCAGTTCTTC. This codes for CASSTSGGAPYNEQFF.

The chain employs TRBV5-1 and TRBJ2-1; D perhaps matches TRBD1 (5 bases). The J call may be incorrect, as the DNA end agrees better with TRBJ2-7. CDR1 and CDR2 from the germline V gene are SGHRS and YFSETQ. The length of the CDR3 is 15 residues. The CDR3 spells CASGPQIDSLNEQYF. CDR3 bases: TGCGCCAGCGGACCCCAGATAGACAGCCTCAATGAGCAGTACTTC.

This clonotype has a handful of counts. The rearrangement links TRBV7-2 to TRBJ2-1; D is tentatively TRBD1 or TRBD2 (5 bases each). This CDR3 has 16 amino acids. V gave up 0 bases and J gave up 4 bases, with 13 bases separating them. The germline gives CDR1 SGHTA, CDR2 FQGNSA. CDR3 coding DNA: TGTGCCAGCAGCTTAGCCCCCGGGACCAAATACAATGAGCAGTTCTTC. Encoded protein: CASSLAPGTKYNEQFF. Full variable domain (rest looked up from reference TRBV7-2 and TRBJ2-1): GAGVSQSPSNKVTEKGKDVELRCDPISGHTALYWYRQSLGQGLEFLIYFQGNSAPDKSGLPSDRFSAERTGGSVSTLTIQRTQQEDSAVYLCASSLAPGTKYNEQFFGPGTRLTVL.

The chain joins TRBV29-1 to TRBJ2-7, with D maybe TRBD2 (7 bases). V lost 2 bases and J 6 bases, leaving 8 bases between the germline ends. This CDR3 region has 11 residues. Germline V CDR1 and CDR2: SQVTM, ANQGSEA. CDR3 residues: CSVERGAEQYF. For the CDR3, the DNA is TGCAGCGTTGAACGGGGGGCCGAGCAGTACTTC.

This rearrangement joins TRBV7-9 to TRBJ1-4; TRBD1 is a possible D gene (6 bases). V was shortened by 5 bases and J by 8 bases, with 12 bases between the two germline ends. The V gene's germline CDR1 is SEHNR and CDR2 FQNEAQ (reference sequence). The CDR3 extends over 13 amino acids. The CDR3 DNA sequence: TGTGCCAGCAGCCCAGGACAGTGGGAAAAACTGTTTTTT. As protein: CASSPGQWEKLFF.

J is TRBJ1-2 and V is TRBV29-1; perhaps TRBD1 as D (5 bases). In germline, CDR1 is SQVTM, CDR2 ANQGSEA. This CDR3 has 14 amino acids. Trimming shortened V by 7 bases and J by 2 bases, and 17 bases separated the two germline ends. CDR3 bases: TGCAGCGCTACTCTGGGGACCCAAAACTATGGCTACACCTTC. Protein product: CSATLGTQNYGYTF.

This clonotype was seen only a few times. The chain joins TRBV27 to TRBJ2-1, with 11 bases lining up with TRBD2. CDR1 is MNHEY and CDR2 is SMNVEV in the germline V gene (reference sequence). V lost 3 bases and J lost 7; bases outside the gene matches: 17. This CDR3 is built from 19 residues. In DNA, the CDR3 is TGTGCCAGCAGTTTCCGAGGGACTAGCGGAGGGAAGAGTAGGAATGAGCAGTTCTTC. Protein product: CASSFRGTSGGKSRNEQFF.

This clonotype was counted between two and nine times. The genes are TRBV7-9 and TRBJ2-3; D gene uncertain. This CDR3 region has 13 residues. CDR1 is SEHNR and CDR2 is FQNEAQ in the germline V gene (reference sequence). V was pared by 4 bases and J by 4 bases, with 9 bases between. The CDR3 coding sequence is TGTGCCAGCAGCTCGAGGTACGCAGATACGCAGTATTTT. It translates to CASSSRYADTQYF.

There are a few counts of this clonotype. DNA of the CDR3: TGTGCCAGCAGGGAAAGGTCGGTAGGGTGGGAGCAGTACTTC. Translation: CASRERSVGWEQYF. The rearrangement joins TRBV6-1 to TRBJ2-7; D unresolved. This CDR3 spans 14 amino acids. Germline lookup yields CDR1 MNHNS and CDR2 SASEGT. The germline V and J ends were trimmed by 6 bases and 7 bases, with 19 bases remaining between them.

V is TRBV20-1 and J is TRBJ2-3; 8 positions match TRBD2. The CDR3 extends over 21 amino acids. Germline values: CDR1 DFQATT, CDR2 SNEGSKA (reference sequence). Trimming cost V 2 bases and J 1 base; bases outside gene matches: 23. CDR3 DNA: TGCAGTGCTAGACCCCGGGGGGGGCTAGTGGAGGGAGGTCTGGGCACAGATACGCAGTATTTT. Translation: CSARPRGGLVEGGLGTDTQYF.

This clonotype was picked up a small number of times. V and J are TRBV6-2 or TRBV6-3 and TRBJ2-7, with TRBD1 as a possible D gene (5 bases). The V and J ends lost 6 bases and 2 bases respectively, with 14 bases between them. Germline CDR1 and CDR2: MNHEY and SVGEGT. The CDR3 contains 14 residues. CDR3 sequence reads: CASSPPDITYEQYF. For the CDR3, the DNA is TGTGCCAGCAGCCCCCCGGACATAACCTACGAGCAGTACTTC.

This chain joins TRBV4-2 and TRBJ2-3; D assignment may be TRBD1 or TRBD2 (5 bases each). The CDR3 is 16 amino acids. V was shortened by 4 bases and J by 0 bases, with 14 bases between the two germline ends. From germline, CDR1 is LGHNA and CDR2 YNFKEQ. CDR3 sequence: CASSPRGDRSTDTQYF. The CDR3 DNA follows: TGTGCCAGCAGCCCCCGAGGGGACCGAAGCACAGATACGCAGTATTTT.

This clonotype was counted a few times. This sequence joins TRBV7-8 and TRBJ1-1; D might be TRBD1 (5 bases). Per the germline V gene, CDR1 is SGHVS and CDR2 is FQNEAQ. V was clipped by 5 bases and J by 4 bases, with 14 bases between them. The CDR3 length is 14 residues. The CDR3 coding sequence is TGTGCCAGCAGCCTCGGGGCCCAGGCCACTGAAGCTTTCTTT. It is translated as CASSLGAQATEAFF.

This clonotype has only a few counts. V usage is TRBV18 and J usage is TRBJ1-1; the match to TRBD1 covers 9 bases. Trimming removed 4 bases from V and 4 bases from J; junction bases left unmatched: 4. The CDR3 has 14 amino acids. Germline V gene sequence: CDR1 KGHSH, CDR2 LQKENI. The CDR3 reads CASSRQGEGTEAFF. The DNA of the CDR3 is TGTGCCAGCTCACGACAGGGGGAGGGCACTGAAGCTTTCTTT.

Comment on this clonotype: An end of the junction differs from the germline gene, which may be a read error. V gene TRBV3-1 combines with J gene TRBJ2-3; D not certain. The CDR3 length is 13 residues. Germline CDR1 reads LGHDT; CDR2 reads YNNKEL (reference sequence). The CDR3 protein is CAGSHASTDTQYF. In DNA form, the CDR3 reads TGTGCCGGCAGCCATGCCTCAACAGATACGCAGTATTTT.

V usage is TRBV6-2 or TRBV6-3 and J usage is TRBJ2-5; no clear D. This CDR3 is 14 amino acids long. Deletions cut 6 bases from V and 0 bases from J, with 11 bases between. Per the germline V gene, CDR1 is MNHEY and CDR2 is SVGEGT. This CDR3 is CASSKTPYQETQYF. The CDR3 bases are TGTGCCAGCAGCAAGACACCGTACCAAGAGACCCAGTACTTC.

CDR3 loop: CASSLQGTIDEQYF. For the CDR3, the DNA is TGTGCCAGCAGCCTACAGGGTACTATCGACGAGCAGTACTTC. This chain links TRBV11-2 with TRBJ2-7, with a weak D call TRBD1 (6 bases). This CDR3 spans 14 amino acids. Trimming took 5 bases from V and 5 from J, leaving 16 bases between them. Germline V gene data show CDR1 as SGHAT and CDR2 as FQNNGV. The full variable domain, rest sourced from reference TRBV11-2 and TRBJ2-7, is EAGVAQSPRYKIIEKRQSVAFWCNPISGHATLYWYQQILGQGPKLLIQFQNNGVVDDSQLPKDRFSAERLKGVDSTLKIQPAKLEDSAVYLCASSLQGTIDEQYFGPGTRLTVT.

The rearrangement links TRBV7-9 to TRBJ1-4; D gene unclear. CDR1 SEHNR and CDR2 FQNEAQ come from the germline V gene (reference sequence). There are 13 residues in the CDR3. The ends were cut back, 4 bases at V and 7 bases at J, with 10 bases in the middle. The DNA for the CDR3 is TGTGCCAGCAGCTATCCTACGAGTGAAAAACTGTTTTTT. Its protein product is CASSYPTSEKLFF.

The gene calls are TRBV4-3 and TRBJ1-2; D gene ambiguous. The CDR3 has 16 residues. V was cut by 0 bases and J by 8 bases, with 19 bases left in between. Germline V gene lookup returns CDR1 LGHNA and CDR2 YSLEER. CDR3 DNA: TGCGCCAGCAGCCAAGATCGGCGGGGAGGGCCTATCGGCTACACCTTC. Its translation: CASSQDRRGGPIGYTF.

The sample holds a few counts of this clonotype. This chain connects TRBV6-2 or TRBV6-3 to TRBJ2-3; tentatively, D is TRBD2 (5 bases). Germline values: CDR1 MNHEY, CDR2 SVGEGT. The CDR3 extends over 16 amino acids. The germline V and J ends were trimmed by 8 bases and 0 bases, with 18 bases remaining between them. The CDR3 DNA reads TGTGCCAGCGGGCGGATTCTAGCCGGAAGCACAGATACGCAGTATTTT. Encoded protein: CASGRILAGSTDTQYF.

On this clonotype: A much more abundant neighbour one base away suggests this may be a read error. CDR3 coding DNA: TGTGCCGGCAGCGATCACAATGAGCAGTTCTTC. It yields the protein CAGSDHNEQFF. The chain joins TRBV5-6 to TRBJ2-1; no definite D call. The CDR3 totals 11 residues. Germline V gives CDR1 SGHDT, CDR2 YYEEEE.

This chain joins TRBV20-1 and TRBJ2-5, with 9 bases lining up with TRBD1. The length of the CDR3 is 17 residues. Germline loops: CDR1 DFQATT, CDR2 SNEGSKA (reference sequence). V shed 3 bases, J shed 11 bases, and the junction held 22 bases outside the gene matches. As DNA, the CDR3 is TGCAGTGCTAGGAAAAGATCCCGACAGGGGGTTCGAAATGAGCAGTACTTC. Protein product: CSARKRSRQGVRNEQYF.

The sample holds a few counts of this clonotype. The chain recombines TRBV9 with TRBJ2-1; D is tentatively TRBD1 or TRBD2 (5 bases each). There are 14 residues in the CDR3. V was shortened by 4 bases and J by 8 bases, with 16 bases between the two germline ends. Germline loops: CDR1 SGDLS, CDR2 YYNGEE. In nucleotides, the CDR3 is TGTGCCAGCAGCACTTTGAGGGGTCACGATGAGCAGTTCTTC. Translation gives CASSTLRGHDEQFF.

The gene calls are TRBV20-1 and TRBJ1-4, with 9 bases fitting TRBD1. This CDR3 has 14 amino acids. V gave up 6 bases and J gave up 4 bases; unmatched junction bases: 6. Germline CDR1 and CDR2: DFQATT and SNEGSKA (reference sequence). DNA of the CDR3: TGCAGTGCCAGACAGGGGGTGCTTAATGAAAAACTGTTTTTT. Amino acids: CSARQGVLNEKLFF.